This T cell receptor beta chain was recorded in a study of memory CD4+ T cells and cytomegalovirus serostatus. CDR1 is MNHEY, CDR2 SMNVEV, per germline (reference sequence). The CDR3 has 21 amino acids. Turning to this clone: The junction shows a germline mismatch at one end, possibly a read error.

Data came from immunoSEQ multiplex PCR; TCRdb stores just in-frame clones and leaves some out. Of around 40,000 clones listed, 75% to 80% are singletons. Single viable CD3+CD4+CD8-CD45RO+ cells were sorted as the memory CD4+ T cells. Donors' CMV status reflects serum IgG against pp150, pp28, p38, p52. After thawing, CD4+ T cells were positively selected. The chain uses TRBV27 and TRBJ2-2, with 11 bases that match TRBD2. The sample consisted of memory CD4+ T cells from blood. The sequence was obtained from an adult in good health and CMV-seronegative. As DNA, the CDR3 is TGTGCCAGCAGTTTAGGGACCCAATCCCTGACTCTAGCGGGGGGTCACCGGGGAGCTGTTTTT. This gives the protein CASSLGTQSLTLAGGHRGAVF.